What follows is one T cell receptor (beta chain) and its context. Its antigen is as yet unknown. The sample originates from a study of T cells in Graves' hyperthyroidism and ophthalmopathy. Overall study findings and caveats: Stable hyperthyroidism and ophthalmopathy were separated using 13 V-J signatures.

CDR1 and CDR2 (germline): SNHLY, FYNNEI. The CDR3 sequence is 12 residues long. The V gene end was trimmed by 7 bases and the J gene end by 4 bases; junction bases not matched to a gene: 2. Diagnosis rested on symptoms, serum thyroxine and TRAb, thyroid ultrasound, and orbital computed tomography. The CDR3 regions of TCR beta were amplified from RNA transcripts. HTBI primers drove first-round RT-PCR of the TCR CDR3. One entry per CDR3 protein results from TCRdb running MiXCR on the multiplex PCR reads. The data show some 500,000 distinct CDR3 sequences, roughly a quarter seen once. V gene TRBV2 combines with J gene TRBJ2-7, with TRBD1 matching over 9 bases. The receptor was derived from a woman in her 30s with Graves' ophthalmopathy. Sequenced input: blood. CDR3 nucleotide sequence: TGTGCCAGCAAAGACAGGGGGTACGAGCAGTACTTC. It is translated as CASKDRGYEQYF.